Each of the 6 T cell receptor beta chains below was sequenced from the same sample in a study of OX40 agonist ivuxolimab in advanced cancers. Clones were read by immunoSEQ multiplex PCR, and TCRdb kept only the in-frame ones, dropping some. Among some 58,000 clones listed, around 87% were seen once. The sample here was CD4+ or CD8+ T cells sorted from blood, taken in a trial of the OX40 agonist ivuxolimab. These receptors all stem from an adult with an advanced solid tumor such as melanoma, head and neck, liver or kidney cancer.

The chain is built from TRBV6-1 and TRBJ2-7; D remains ambiguous. Trimming removed 0 bases from V and 2 bases from J, with 11 bases in between. Germline lookup yields CDR1 MNHNS and CDR2 SASEGT. The CDR3 has 15 amino acids. The CDR3 loop reads CASSEAQQVTYEQYF. The CDR3 DNA sequence: TGTGCCAGCAGTGAAGCGCAGCAGGTTACCTACGAGCAGTACTTC.

The chain recombines TRBV5-1 with TRBJ2-2; 12 bases agree with TRBD1. Germline-derived CDR1 and CDR2 are SGHRS and YFSETQ. This CDR3 spans 20 amino acids. Trimming cost V 2 bases and J 0 bases; bases outside gene matches: 11. CDR3 sequence reads: CASSFHPGQGAKANTGELFF. CDR3 bases: TGCGCCAGCAGCTTCCATCCGGGACAGGGGGCGAAGGCGAACACCGGGGAGCTGTTTTTT. Based on the CDR3 plus reference TRBV5-1 and TRBJ2-2, the full variable domain is KAGVTQTPRYLIKTRGQQVTLSCSPISGHRSVSWYQQTPGQGLQFLFEYFSETQRNKGNFPGRFSGRQFSNSRSEMNVSTLELGDSALYLCASSFHPGQGAKANTGELFFGEGSRLTVL.

The gene calls are TRBV7-3 and TRBJ2-3; D perhaps matches TRBD2 (5 bases). The V gene lost 1 base and the J gene lost 4 bases, with 12 bases spanning the gap. This CDR3 comprises 15 residues. Germline lookup yields CDR1 SGHTA and CDR2 FQGTGA. The CDR3 is CASSLNPSYSDTQYF. CDR3 sequence (DNA): TGTGCCAGCAGCTTAAATCCTAGCTACTCAGATACGCAGTATTTT.

This clone turned up a few times. The chain couples TRBV19 to TRBJ1-5; TRBD1 is a possible D gene (6 bases). The CDR3 runs 14 residues. Per germline, CDR1 LNHDA and CDR2 SQIVND (reference sequence). With 6 bases removed from V and 2 bases from J, the gap between germline ends came to 11 bases. CDR3 nucleotide sequence: TGTGCCAGTAGCAATAGGGGGGGCAATCAGCCCCAGCATTTT. As protein: CASSNRGGNQPQHF.

The V and J genes are TRBV5-1 and TRBJ1-1, with a weak D call TRBD1 (6 bases). This CDR3 is 14 amino acids long. The V gene lost 4 bases and the J gene lost 5 bases, with 15 bases spanning the gap. The germline gives CDR1 SGHRS, CDR2 YFSETQ. The CDR3 DNA reads as TGCGCCAGCAGCAAAACGGGGGCGGGAACTGAAGCTTTCTTT. Translated, it gives CASSKTGAGTEAFF.

The chain has TRBV6-5 and TRBJ2-5; D is perhaps TRBD1 or TRBD2 (6 bases each). The germline V and J ends were trimmed by 5 bases and 7 bases, with 14 bases remaining between them. Germline lookup yields CDR1 MNHEY and CDR2 SVGAGI. The CDR3 loop spans 13 amino acids. CDR3 bases: TGTGCCAGCAGTCCGGGGGCCACGAGGACCCAGTACTTC. This sequence encodes CASSPGATRTQYF.